These T cell receptor beta chains were read from a single sample in a study of blood T cell repertoires in COVID-19. Produced via immunoSEQ multiplex PCR; TCRdb's table is partial and in-frame only. The sample includes 30,000 to 35,000 clones, under 90% of them seen just once. The sample comprised peripheral blood. These receptors were collected from a man aged 45-65 years with acute or convalescent COVID-19. Each CDR3 is given with its conserved first and last residue. D genes are given only for firm matches. Clone size is stated in some rows and not others, as once, few, many or a class when expanded.

V: TRBV5-1
length: 15
J: TRBJ2-2
D: .
size: .
DNA: TGCGCCAGCAGCTTCGGGGTAGCCAACACCGGGGAGCTGTTTTTT
CDR3: CASSFGVANTGELFF

V: TRBV7-4
length: 15
J: TRBJ1-5
D: TRBD1
size: .
DNA: TGTGCCAGCAGCTTAATTATACAGGGGGGTCAGCCCCAGCATTTT
CDR3: CASSLIIQGGQPQHF

V: TRBV27
length: 16
J: TRBJ2-7
D: .
size: medium-sized
DNA: TGTGCCAGGGTGCCTCGGCGGAGAGAGGGTCCCTACGAGCAGTACTTC
CDR3: CARVPRRREGPYEQYF

V: TRBV18
length: 16
J: TRBJ1-1
D: .
size: .
DNA: TGTGCCAGCTCACCCGCAGTCACCACAATGAACACTGAAGCTTTCTTT
CDR3: CASSPAVTTMNTEAFF

V: TRBV6-5
length: 13
J: TRBJ2-1
D: .
size: once
DNA: TGTGCCAGCAGTTCCGGAGTTTACAATGAGCAGTTCTTC
CDR3: CASSSGVYNEQFF

V: TRBV11-2
length: 16
J: TRBJ2-7
D: .
size: .
DNA: TGTGCCAGCAGCTCAAGGTCGCAGGGGTTTTCCTACGAGCAGTACTTC
CDR3: CASSSRSQGFSYEQYF

V: TRBV19
length: 15
J: TRBJ1-1
D: .
size: .
DNA: TGTGCCAGTAGTATTCCTAAACGCTTGAACACTGAAGCTTTCTTT
CDR3: CASSIPKRLNTEAFF

V: TRBV25-1
length: 15
J: TRBJ1-3
D: .
size: .
DNA: TGTGCCAGCAGTGTAGCATACCCAACTGGAAACACCATATATTTT
CDR3: CASSVAYPTGNTIYF

V: TRBV14
length: 16
J: TRBJ1-1
D: .
size: .
DNA: TGTGCCAGCAGCCAAGGGTTTGGGGGGGCCAACACTGAAGCTTTCTTT
CDR3: CASSQGFGGANTEAFF

V: TRBV18
length: 16
J: TRBJ2-5
D: TRBD2
size: .
DNA: TGTGCCAGCTCACCACCGCGGACTAGTCAAGTAGTGACCCAGTACTTC
CDR3: CASSPPRTSQVVTQYF

V: TRBV5-8
length: 15
J: TRBJ1-1
D: .
size: few
DNA: TGTGCCAGCAGCTTGTCGCGGATACCGAACACTGAAGCTTTCTTT
CDR3: CASSLSRIPNTEAFF

V: TRBV5-1
length: 18
J: TRBJ2-5
D: TRBD2
size: .
DNA: TGCGCCAGCAGCTTGGCCACGGGGACTAGCGGGACCACGGAGACCCAGTACTTC
CDR3: CASSLATGTSGTTETQYF

V: TRBV24-1
length: 19
J: TRBJ2-3
D: TRBD2
size: few
DNA: TGTGCCACCAGTGACCAGTCCCGGGACTACTTCCGACGCACAGATACGCAGTATTTT
CDR3: CATSDQSRDYFRRTDTQYF

V: TRBV9
length: 14
J: TRBJ1-5
D: .
size: .
DNA: TGTGCCAGCAGCGCCCACGACATCAATCAGCCCCAGCATTTT
CDR3: CASSAHDINQPQHF

V: TRBV6-1
length: 14
J: TRBJ1-5
D: .
size: .
DNA: TGTGCCAGCAGTGAAGCGCAGGGGTGGCAGCCCCAGCATTTT
CDR3: CASSEAQGWQPQHF

V: TRBV15
length: 19
J: TRBJ2-1
D: TRBD2
size: .
DNA: TGTGCCACCAGCAGAGATCCCGGGACTAGGACCCTCTCCTACAATGAGCAGTTCTTC
CDR3: CATSRDPGTRTLSYNEQFF

V: TRBV2
length: 14
J: TRBJ1-5
D: .
size: .
DNA: TGTGCCAGCAGTCTTGACAGGTTCAATCAGCCCCAGCATTTT
CDR3: CASSLDRFNQPQHF

V: TRBV19
length: 14
J: TRBJ1-1
D: TRBD1
size: few
DNA: TGTGCCAGTAGTATAGGGGACAGTTGGACTGAAGCTTTCTTT
CDR3: CASSIGDSWTEAFF

V: TRBV6-5
length: 13
J: TRBJ1-2
D: TRBD1
size: .
DNA: TGTGCCAGCAGTTACTCGACAGGGCATGGCTACACCTTC
CDR3: CASSYSTGHGYTF

V: TRBV4-1
length: 16
J: TRBJ2-1
D: TRBD2
size: .
DNA: TGCGCCAGCAGCCGCCCTGGGACTAGCTTCTACAATGAGCAGTTCTTC
CDR3: CASSRPGTSFYNEQFF

V: TRBV5-1
length: 15
J: TRBJ1-2
D: TRBD1
size: .
DNA: TGCGCCAGCAGCTTCATGAGCTACAGGGGCTATGGCTACACCTTC
CDR3: CASSFMSYRGYGYTF

V: TRBV9
length: 15
J: TRBJ2-5
D: TRBD2
size: .
DNA: TGTGCCAGCAGCGTAGGGACTAGCGGGAGAGAGACCCAGTACTTC
CDR3: CASSVGTSGRETQYF

V: TRBV5-8
length: 13
J: TRBJ2-7
D: .
size: .
DNA: TGTGCCAGCAGCCGGGGGGCAGTCTACGAGCAGTACTTC
CDR3: CASSRGAVYEQYF

V: TRBV6-6
length: 12
J: TRBJ2-7
D: .
size: .
DNA: TGTGCCAGCAGTCAGACAGATTACGAGCAGTACTTC
CDR3: CASSQTDYEQYF

V: TRBV5-6
length: 14
J: TRBJ2-5
D: .
size: once
DNA: TGTGCCAGCAGCTTTACGATAGCGGAGGAGACCCAGTACTTC
CDR3: CASSFTIAEETQYF

V: TRBV27
length: 16
J: TRBJ2-3
D: TRBD2
size: .
DNA: TGTGCCAGCAGTTTACACCTAGCGGGGGAGGCGGATACGCAGTATTTT
CDR3: CASSLHLAGEADTQYF

V: TRBV2
length: 18
J: TRBJ2-1
D: TRBD2
size: .
DNA: TGTGCCAGTCAGCTGAGGTCAAGCGGGAGAATAGACTACAATGAGCAGTTCTTC
CDR3: CASQLRSSGRIDYNEQFF

V: TRBV4-1
length: 14
J: TRBJ2-7
D: TRBD1
size: .
DNA: TGCGCCAGCAGCACCCGGGACAGCTCCTACGAGCAGTACTTC
CDR3: CASSTRDSSYEQYF

V: TRBV10-1
length: 16
J: TRBJ2-7
D: TRBD2
size: few
DNA: TGCGCCAGCAGCGACGCGGGACTAGCGGGAAATCACGAGCAGTACTTC
CDR3: CASSDAGLAGNHEQYF

V: TRBV6-6
length: 13
J: TRBJ2-1
D: TRBD1
size: .
DNA: TGTGCCAGCTTCTTGGGACAGCGCAATGAGCAGTTCTTC
CDR3: CASFLGQRNEQFF

V: TRBV18
length: 15
J: TRBJ2-2
D: .
size: .
DNA: TGTGCCAGCTCCCGGCGTTTCGGAGGGACCGGGGAGCTGTTTTTT
CDR3: CASSRRFGGTGELFF

V: TRBV5-1
length: 15
J: TRBJ1-3
D: .
size: .
DNA: TGCGCCAGCAGCTTGGTCGCCAGCTCTGGAAACACCATATATTTT
CDR3: CASSLVASSGNTIYF

V: TRBV5-1
length: 15
J: TRBJ2-5
D: TRBD1
size: .
DNA: TGCGCCAGCAGCTTGCAACAGGGGCGGACGGAGACCCAGTACTTC
CDR3: CASSLQQGRTETQYF

V: TRBV6-5
length: 16
J: TRBJ2-3
D: TRBD2
size: .
DNA: TGTGCCAGCAGTTACTCGGCTAGCGGGGCATGGGATACGCAGTATTTT
CDR3: CASSYSASGAWDTQYF

V: TRBV28
length: 18
J: TRBJ2-6
D: TRBD1
size: .
DNA: TGTGCCAGCAGTTTTTTCTACACAGGGGGCTCTGGGGCCAACGTCCTGACTTTC
CDR3: CASSFFYTGGSGANVLTF

V: TRBV7-8
length: 14
J: TRBJ1-5
D: .
size: .
DNA: TGTGCCAGCAGCTTAGGTTCGGGGTATCAGCCCCAGCATTTT
CDR3: CASSLGSGYQPQHF

V: TRBV5-4
length: 14
J: TRBJ2-7
D: .
size: .
DNA: TGTGCCAGCAGCCAGCGGGTCAATCGTTCCGAGCAGTACTTC
CDR3: CASSQRVNRSEQYF

V: TRBV9
length: 17
J: TRBJ2-2
D: TRBD2
size: .
DNA: TGTGCCAGCAGCGTAGACCCCCTAGCGGGGAACACCGGGGAGCTGTTTTTT
CDR3: CASSVDPLAGNTGELFF

V: TRBV10-3
length: 12
J: TRBJ2-5
D: .
size: .
DNA: TGTGCCATCAGTTACGAGGAGGAGACCCAGTACTTC
CDR3: CAISYEEETQYF

V: TRBV6-5
length: 11
J: TRBJ1-1
D: .
size: .
DNA: TGTGCCAGCAGACAGGGACATAAGGCTTTCTTT
CDR3: CASRQGHKAFF

V: TRBV11-2
length: 14
J: TRBJ2-1
D: .
size: .
DNA: TGTGCCAGCAGCTCCTTACTAGCCTACAATGAGCAGTTCTTC
CDR3: CASSSLLAYNEQFF

V: TRBV6-2/TRBV6-3
length: 16
J: TRBJ2-7
D: .
size: .
DNA: TGTGCCAGCAGTTACCGCGGGCAATCCTATGCCTACGAGCAGTACTTC
CDR3: CASSYRGQSYAYEQYF

V: TRBV7-6
length: 20
J: TRBJ1-3
D: .
size: .
DNA: TGTGCCAGCAGCTTAGCGGGGCCATCGAAATTACGGGTCTCTGGAAACACCATATATTTT
CDR3: CASSLAGPSKLRVSGNTIYF

V: TRBV11-2
length: 15
J: TRBJ1-1
D: .
size: .
DNA: TGTGCCAGCAGCTTACTTACAGGGACGAACACTGAAGCTTTCTTT
CDR3: CASSLLTGTNTEAFF

V: TRBV6-5
length: 16
J: TRBJ2-5
D: TRBD1
size: .
DNA: TGTGCCAGCAGTTACTCTGCCACAGGGGTGGATGAAACCCAGTACTTC
CDR3: CASSYSATGVDETQYF

V: TRBV5-1
length: 16
J: TRBJ2-5
D: TRBD2
size: .
DNA: TGCGCCAGCAGCTTGGGTCCAGCGGGAGGGCAAGAGACCCAGTACTTC
CDR3: CASSLGPAGGQETQYF

V: TRBV6-5
length: 11
J: TRBJ1-1
D: .
size: .
DNA: TGTGCCAGCAGTTGGACAGACCCAACTTTCTTT
CDR3: CASSWTDPTFF

V: TRBV5-1
length: 14
J: TRBJ1-4
D: .
size: .
DNA: TGCGCCAGCAGCTTGGGGCAGGGAGGTGAAAAACTGTTTTTT
CDR3: CASSLGQGGEKLFF

V: TRBV5-4
length: 14
J: TRBJ2-7
D: .
size: .
DNA: TGTGCCAGCAGCGGAGCGCCTTATGGCTACGAGCAGTACTTC
CDR3: CASSGAPYGYEQYF

V: TRBV9
length: 15
J: TRBJ2-5
D: .
size: .
DNA: TGTGCCAGCAGCGTAGCCCCAGGTGGGCAAGAGACCCAGTACTTC
CDR3: CASSVAPGGQETQYF

V: TRBV10-2
length: 20
J: TRBJ2-5
D: TRBD1
size: .
DNA: TGCGCCAGCAGTGAGTCAAGTGTATCCGGGACAGGGGGCCCGCAAGAGACCCAGTACTTC
CDR3: CASSESSVSGTGGPQETQYF

V: TRBV3-1/TRBV3-2
length: 16
J: TRBJ2-1
D: TRBD2
size: .
DNA: TGTGCCAGCAGCCAAGTAGGGCGACTAGCGGTAAATGAGCAGTTCTTC
CDR3: CASSQVGRLAVNEQFF

V: TRBV12-3/TRBV12-4
length: 13
J: TRBJ2-2
D: .
size: .
DNA: TGTGCCAGCAGGCGACAGGAAACCGGGGAGCTGTTTTTT
CDR3: CASRRQETGELFF

V: TRBV19
length: 15
J: TRBJ2-1
D: .
size: .
DNA: TGTGCCAGTAGTATAGAGCCCGGGGGCTACAATGAGCAGTTCTTC
CDR3: CASSIEPGGYNEQFF

V: TRBV5-1
length: 15
J: TRBJ2-5
D: TRBD2
size: .
DNA: TGCGCCAGCAGCTTGGGCGGGGAGGGTCAAGAGACCCAGTACTTC
CDR3: CASSLGGEGQETQYF

V: TRBV18
length: 16
J: TRBJ2-3
D: TRBD1
size: .
DNA: TGTGCCAGCTCACTACAGACAGGGGGCGAAACAGATACGCAGTATTTT
CDR3: CASSLQTGGETDTQYF